Sequencing of this TCR beta chain was carried out in a study of blood T cell repertoires in COVID-19. Some clones are missing from TCRdb's copy, which holds only in-frame ones; the method was immunoSEQ multiplex PCR. The sample holds 250,000 to 350,000 clones; just under 85% are singletons and the top ten take 4.1%. This clone was recorded at least ten times. The specimen sequenced was peripheral blood. The receptor was isolated from a woman aged 45-65 years with active or convalescent COVID-19.

CDR3 amino acids: CASSQGRAGNSPLHF. The CDR3, as DNA: TGTGCCAGCAGCCAAGGGAGGGCGGGTAATTCACCCCTCCACTTT. This chain connects TRBV3-1 (or the pseudogene TRBV3-2) to TRBJ1-6; D unclear. CDR3 length: 15 amino acids. Germline CDR1 LGHDT, CDR2 YNNKEL (reference sequence). V was pared by 1 base and J by 6 bases, with 10 bases between.